Below, 6 T cell receptor beta chains from the same sample are listed, as sequenced in a study of cytomegalovirus exposure and HLA in healthy donors. Profiled with immunoSEQ multiplex PCR; TCRdb holds only in-frame clones, not every one. This table holds 150,000 or so clones, approximately 88% found once. Specimen: PBMCs. These receptors all come from a woman aged 18 to 35 in good health and CMV-seropositive.

Remarks on this clone: Other DNA sequences in the same sample also yield this CDR3. The chain employs TRBV27 and TRBJ2-7, with 9 bases lining up with TRBD1. The CDR3 sequence is 15 residues long. The germline CDR1 and CDR2 sequences are MNHEY and SMNVEV (reference sequence). After removal of 9 bases from V and 3 bases from J, the junction contained 12 bases not matched to a gene. The CDR3 DNA follows: TGTGCCAGTAGCAGGGAGACAGGGGGAGTCTACGAGCAGTACTTC. Protein sequence: CASSRETGGVYEQYF.

The chain carries TRBV12-5 and TRBJ1-5; D is uncertain. Per the germline V gene, CDR1 is LGHNT and CDR2 is FRNRAP. The CDR3 runs 14 residues. The V end lost 3 bases, the J end lost 5 bases, and 11 bases lay between the germline ends. CDR3 bases: TGTGCTAGTGGTTTCGGAGGGTCTTATCAGCCCCAGCATTTT. Translation: CASGFGGSYQPQHF.

The chain couples TRBV7-9 to TRBJ2-1; 9 positions match TRBD2. Germline assignment: CDR1 SEHNR and CDR2 FQNEAQ (reference sequence). The J segment lost 7 bases and the V segment lost 5 bases, leaving 3 bases of the junction unmatched. The CDR3 consists of 13 residues. The CDR3 DNA is TGTGCCAGCAGCGCACTAGCGGGTAATGAGCAGTTCTTC. This encodes CASSALAGNEQFF.

The chain carries TRBV30 and TRBJ2-7; D not certain. There are 11 residues in the CDR3. The germline V gene encodes CDR1 GTSNPN and CDR2 SVGIG (reference sequence). With 3 bases removed from V and 3 bases from J, the gap between germline ends came to 6 bases. The CDR3 coding sequence is TGTGCCTGGAGACTTGGCTACGAGCAGTACTTC. Translated: CAWRLGYEQYF.

The rearrangement links TRBV2 to TRBJ2-6; the match to TRBD1 covers 12 bases. V lost 4 bases, J lost 1 base, and 5 bases stayed unmatched. The CDR3 is made up of 18 amino acids. Germline loops: CDR1 SNHLY, CDR2 FYNNEI. CDR3 sequence (DNA): TGTGCCAGCAGTGTGGGACAGGGGGCTCTGTCTGGGGCCAACGTCCTGACTTTC. Translation: CASSVGQGALSGANVLTF.

The rearrangement uses TRBV10-3 and TRBJ2-7; 7 nucleotides match TRBD1. CDR1 ENHRY and CDR2 SYGVKD come from the germline V gene. The trim removed 2 bases at V and 6 bases at J, leaving 7 bases unmatched. The CDR3 runs 14 residues. CDR3 sequence: CAISEQDRVSEQYF. As DNA, the CDR3 is TGTGCCATCAGTGAGCAAGACAGGGTATCCGAGCAGTACTTC.